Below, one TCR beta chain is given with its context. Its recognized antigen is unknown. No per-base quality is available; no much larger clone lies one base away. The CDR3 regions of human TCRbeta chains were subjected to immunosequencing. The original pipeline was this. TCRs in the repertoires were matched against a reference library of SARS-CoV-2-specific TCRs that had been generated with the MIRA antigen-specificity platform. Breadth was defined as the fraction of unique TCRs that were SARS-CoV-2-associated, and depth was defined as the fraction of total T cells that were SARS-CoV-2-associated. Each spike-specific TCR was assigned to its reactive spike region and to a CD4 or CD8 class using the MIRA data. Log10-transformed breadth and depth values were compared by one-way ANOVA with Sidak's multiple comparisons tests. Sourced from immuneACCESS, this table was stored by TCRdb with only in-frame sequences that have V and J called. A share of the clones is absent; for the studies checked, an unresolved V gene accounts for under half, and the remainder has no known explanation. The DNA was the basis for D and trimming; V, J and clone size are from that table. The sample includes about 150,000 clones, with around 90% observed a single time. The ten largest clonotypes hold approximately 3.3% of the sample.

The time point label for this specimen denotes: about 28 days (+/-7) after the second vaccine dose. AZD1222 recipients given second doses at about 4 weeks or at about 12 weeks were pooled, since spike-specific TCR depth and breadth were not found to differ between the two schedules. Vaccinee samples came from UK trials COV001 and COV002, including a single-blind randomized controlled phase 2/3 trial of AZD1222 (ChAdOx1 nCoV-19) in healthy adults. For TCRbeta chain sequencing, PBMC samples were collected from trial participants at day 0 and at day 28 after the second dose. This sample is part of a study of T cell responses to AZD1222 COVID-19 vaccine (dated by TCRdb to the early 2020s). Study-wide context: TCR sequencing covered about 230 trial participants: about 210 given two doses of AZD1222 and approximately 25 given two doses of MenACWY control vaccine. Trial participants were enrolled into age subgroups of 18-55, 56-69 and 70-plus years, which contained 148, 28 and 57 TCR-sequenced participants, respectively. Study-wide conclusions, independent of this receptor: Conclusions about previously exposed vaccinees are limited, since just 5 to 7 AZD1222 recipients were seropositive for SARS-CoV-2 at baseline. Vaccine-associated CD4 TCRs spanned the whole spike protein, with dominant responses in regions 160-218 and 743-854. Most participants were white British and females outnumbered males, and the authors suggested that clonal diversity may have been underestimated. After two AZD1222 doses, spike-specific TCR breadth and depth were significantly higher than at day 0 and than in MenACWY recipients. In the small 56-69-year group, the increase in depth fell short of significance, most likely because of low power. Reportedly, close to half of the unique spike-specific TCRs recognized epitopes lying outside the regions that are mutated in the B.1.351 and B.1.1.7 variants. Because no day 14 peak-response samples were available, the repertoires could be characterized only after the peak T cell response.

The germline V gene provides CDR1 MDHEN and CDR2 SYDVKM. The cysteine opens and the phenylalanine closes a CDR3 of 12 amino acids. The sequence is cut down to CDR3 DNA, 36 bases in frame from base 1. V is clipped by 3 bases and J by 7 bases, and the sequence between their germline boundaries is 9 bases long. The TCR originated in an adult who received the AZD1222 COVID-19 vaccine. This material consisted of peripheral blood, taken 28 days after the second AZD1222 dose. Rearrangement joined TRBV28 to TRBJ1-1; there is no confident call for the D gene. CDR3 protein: CASSLRKFEAFF. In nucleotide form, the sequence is TGTGCCAGCAGTTTGCGGAAGTTTGAAGCTTTCTTT.